This T cell receptor beta chain was found in a study of T-cell reconstitution after alpha-beta-depleted transplantation in children. Study observations and caveats: At one year after transplant, newly produced T cells mostly accounted for T-cell counts and diversity. Reports say that about two months after transplant, the alpha-beta T cells came out of several hundred graft clones that had expanded.

This clonotype was counted many times. Its antigen is undetermined. Trimming removed 7 bases from V and 1 base from J; junction bases left unmatched: 8. This CDR3 comprises 15 residues. Unique molecular identifiers were used to barcode this TCRbeta library. A single record per CDR3 protein comes from TCRdb applying MiXCR to the PCR reads. The table shows fewer than 150,000 distinct CDR3 sequences, with under 30% occurring only once. The sequenced sample was PBMCs, mostly from graft donor cells, obtained 180 days after TCRalphabeta/CD19-depleted stem cell transplant. The chain recombines TRBV12-3 or TRBV12-4 with TRBJ1-1, with 8 bases matching TRBD1. The sequence was obtained from a male patient between 2 and 15 years old who had a stem cell transplant for chronic granulomatous disease, so the T cells may come from the graft donor. CDR3 amino acids: CASIRTGGTNTEAFF. The CDR3, as DNA: TGTGCCAGCATTCGCACAGGGGGGACGAACACTGAAGCTTTCTTT.